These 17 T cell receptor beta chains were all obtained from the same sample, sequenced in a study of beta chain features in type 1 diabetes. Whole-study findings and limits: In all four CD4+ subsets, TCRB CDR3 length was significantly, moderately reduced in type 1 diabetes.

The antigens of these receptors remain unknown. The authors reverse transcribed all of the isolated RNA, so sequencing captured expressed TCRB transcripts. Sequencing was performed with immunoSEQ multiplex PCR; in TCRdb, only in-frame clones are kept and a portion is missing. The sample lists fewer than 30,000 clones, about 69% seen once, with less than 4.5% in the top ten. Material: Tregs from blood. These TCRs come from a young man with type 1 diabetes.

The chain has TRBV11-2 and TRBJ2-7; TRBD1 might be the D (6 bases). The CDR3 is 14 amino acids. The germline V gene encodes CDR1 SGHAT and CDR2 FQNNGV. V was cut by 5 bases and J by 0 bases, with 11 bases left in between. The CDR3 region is CASSGQLSSYEQYF. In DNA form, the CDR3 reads TGTGCCAGCAGCGGACAGCTGAGCTCCTACGAGCAGTACTTC.

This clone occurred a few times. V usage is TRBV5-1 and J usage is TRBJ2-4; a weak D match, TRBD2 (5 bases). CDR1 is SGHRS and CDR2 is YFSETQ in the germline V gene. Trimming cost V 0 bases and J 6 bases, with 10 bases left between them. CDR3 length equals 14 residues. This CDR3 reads CASSLAAEGNIQYF. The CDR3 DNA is TGCGCCAGCAGCTTGGCCGCAGAGGGAAACATTCAGTACTTC.

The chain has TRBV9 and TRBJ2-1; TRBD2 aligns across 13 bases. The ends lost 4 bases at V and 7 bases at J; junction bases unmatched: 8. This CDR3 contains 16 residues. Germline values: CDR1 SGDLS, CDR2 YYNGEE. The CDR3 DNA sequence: TGTGCCAGCAGCCATACTAGCGGGAGGGCCTTGAATGAGCAGTTCTTC. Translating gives CASSHTSGRALNEQFF. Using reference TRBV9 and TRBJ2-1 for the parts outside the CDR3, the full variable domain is DSGVTQTPKHLITATGQRVTLRCSPRSGDLSVYWYQQSLDQGLQFLIQYYNGEERAKGNILERFSAQQFPDLHSELNLSSLELGDSALYFCASSHTSGRALNEQFFGPGTRLTVL.

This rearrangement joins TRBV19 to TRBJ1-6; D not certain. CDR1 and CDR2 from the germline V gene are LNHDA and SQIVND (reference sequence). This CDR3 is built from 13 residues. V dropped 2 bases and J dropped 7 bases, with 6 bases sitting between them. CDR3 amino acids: CASSIFENSPLHF. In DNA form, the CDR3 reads TGTGCCAGTAGTATATTTGAGAATTCACCCCTCCACTTT.

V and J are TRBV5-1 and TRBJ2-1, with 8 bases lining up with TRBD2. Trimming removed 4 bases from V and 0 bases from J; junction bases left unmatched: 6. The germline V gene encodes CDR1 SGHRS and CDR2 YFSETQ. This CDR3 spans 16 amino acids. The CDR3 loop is CASSLLAGLSYNEQFF. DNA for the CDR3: TGCGCCAGCAGCCTCCTAGCGGGCCTCTCCTACAATGAGCAGTTCTTC.

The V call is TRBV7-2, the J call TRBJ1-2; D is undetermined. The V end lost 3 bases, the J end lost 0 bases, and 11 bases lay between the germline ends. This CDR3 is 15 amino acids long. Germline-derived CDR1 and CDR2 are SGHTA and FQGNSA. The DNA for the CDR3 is TGTGCCAGCAGCTTCCACAGTTTCACTAACTATGGCTACACCTTC. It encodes CASSFHSFTNYGYTF.

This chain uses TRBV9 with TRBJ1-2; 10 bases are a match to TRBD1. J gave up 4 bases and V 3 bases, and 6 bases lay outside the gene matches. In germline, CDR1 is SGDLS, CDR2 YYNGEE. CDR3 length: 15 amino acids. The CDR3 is CASSGGQGWIYGYTF. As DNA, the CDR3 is TGTGCCAGCAGCGGGGGACAGGGGTGGATCTATGGCTACACCTTC.

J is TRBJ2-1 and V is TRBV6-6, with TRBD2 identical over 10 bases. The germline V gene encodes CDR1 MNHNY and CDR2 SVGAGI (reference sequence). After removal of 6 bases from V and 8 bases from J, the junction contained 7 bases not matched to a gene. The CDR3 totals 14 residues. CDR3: CASRLAGSRHEQFF. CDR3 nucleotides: TGTGCCAGCAGACTAGCGGGATCTAGACATGAGCAGTTCTTC.

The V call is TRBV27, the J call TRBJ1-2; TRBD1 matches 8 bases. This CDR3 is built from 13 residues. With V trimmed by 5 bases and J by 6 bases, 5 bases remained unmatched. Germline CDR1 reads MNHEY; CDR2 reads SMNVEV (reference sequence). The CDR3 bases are TGTGCCAGCAGTGCCAGGGGGCGGGATGGCTACACCTTC. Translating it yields CASSARGRDGYTF.

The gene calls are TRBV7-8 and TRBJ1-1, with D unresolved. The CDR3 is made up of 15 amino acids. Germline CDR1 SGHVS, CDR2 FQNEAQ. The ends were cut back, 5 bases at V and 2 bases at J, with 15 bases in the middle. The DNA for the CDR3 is TGTGCCAGCAGCCCCTCGACGGGAGCAAACACTGAAGCTTTCTTT. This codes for CASSPSTGANTEAFF.

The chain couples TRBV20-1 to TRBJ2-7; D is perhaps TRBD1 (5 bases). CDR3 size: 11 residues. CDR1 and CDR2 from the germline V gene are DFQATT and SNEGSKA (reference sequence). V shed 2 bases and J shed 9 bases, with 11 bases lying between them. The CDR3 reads CSARQGSGQYF. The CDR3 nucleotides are TGCAGTGCTAGACAGGGATCGGGGCAGTACTTC.

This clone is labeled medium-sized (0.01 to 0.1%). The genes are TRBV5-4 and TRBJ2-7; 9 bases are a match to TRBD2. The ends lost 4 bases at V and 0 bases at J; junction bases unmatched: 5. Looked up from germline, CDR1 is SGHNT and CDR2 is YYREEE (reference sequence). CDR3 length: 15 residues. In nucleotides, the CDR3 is TGTGCCAGCAGCATAAGCGGGGGGTCCTCCTACGAGCAGTACTTC. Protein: CASSISGGSSYEQYF. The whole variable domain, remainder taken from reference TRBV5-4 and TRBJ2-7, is ETGVTQSPTHLIKTRGQQVTLRCSSQSGHNTVSWYQQALGQGPQFIFQYYREEENGRGNFPPRFSGLQFPNYSSELNVNALELDDSALYLCASSISGGSSYEQYFGPGTRLTVT.

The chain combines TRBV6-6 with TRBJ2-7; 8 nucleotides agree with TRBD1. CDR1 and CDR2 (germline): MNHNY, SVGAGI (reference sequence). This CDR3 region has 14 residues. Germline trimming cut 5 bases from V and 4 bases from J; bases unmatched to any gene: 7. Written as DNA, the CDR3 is TGTGCCAGCAGTCTCAATCAGGGGGCTTACGAGCAGTACTTC. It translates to CASSLNQGAYEQYF.

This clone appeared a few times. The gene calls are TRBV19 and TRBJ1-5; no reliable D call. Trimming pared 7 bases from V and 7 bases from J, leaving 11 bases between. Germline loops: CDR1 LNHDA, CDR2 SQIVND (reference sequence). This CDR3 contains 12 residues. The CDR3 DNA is TGTGCCAGTATGGGCAGGCAACAGCCCCAGCATTTT. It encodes CASMGRQQPQHF.

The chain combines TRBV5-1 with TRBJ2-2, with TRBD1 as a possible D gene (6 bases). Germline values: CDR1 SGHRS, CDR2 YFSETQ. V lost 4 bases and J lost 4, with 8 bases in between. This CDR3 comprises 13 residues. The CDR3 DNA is TGCGCCAGCAGCACAGGGCCCACCGGGGAGCTGTTTTTT. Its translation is CASSTGPTGELFF.

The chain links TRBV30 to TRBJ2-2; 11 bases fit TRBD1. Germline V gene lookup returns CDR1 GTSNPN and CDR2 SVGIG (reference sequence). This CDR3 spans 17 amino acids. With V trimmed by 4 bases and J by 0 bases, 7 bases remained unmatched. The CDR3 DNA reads TGTGCCTGGATACACTTGGGACAGGGGGCGAACACCGGGGAGCTGTTTTTT. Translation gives CAWIHLGQGANTGELFF.

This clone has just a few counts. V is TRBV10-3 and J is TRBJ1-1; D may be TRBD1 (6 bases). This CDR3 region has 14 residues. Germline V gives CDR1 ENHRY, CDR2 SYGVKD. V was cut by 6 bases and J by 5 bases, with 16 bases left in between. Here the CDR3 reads CAISDPGVRTEAFF. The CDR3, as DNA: TGTGCCATCAGCGACCCAGGGGTGAGGACTGAAGCTTTCTTT.